Presented here are 30 T cell receptor beta chains from one specimen sequenced in a study of cytomegalovirus exposure and HLA in healthy donors. Researchers ran the PCR with 60 Vbeta and 13 Jbeta primers. Repertoires were generated with immunoSEQ multiplex PCR, while TCRdb's copy carries only in-frame clones and drops some. The sample shows about 170,000 clones, roughly 85% of them seen only once. Specimen: PBMCs. These receptor sequences come from a male donor in good health and CMV-seronegative.

The chain has TRBV5-5 and TRBJ1-2; 9 bases fit TRBD1. V gave up 2 bases and J gave up 3 bases; unmatched junction bases: 8. CDR3 length equals 16 residues. CDR1 and CDR2 (germline): SGHKS, YYEKEE (reference sequence). CDR3 coding DNA: TGTGCCAGCAGCTTTTCGACAGGGGGGCCTTACTATGGCTACACCTTC. Its protein is CASSFSTGGPYYGYTF.

The chain uses TRBV6-5 and TRBJ1-2, with TRBD1 matching 7 bases. V was pared by 6 bases and J by 2 bases, with 9 bases of the junction left unmatched. The CDR3 runs to 15 residues. CDR1 MNHEY and CDR2 SVGAGI come from the germline V gene. CDR3 nucleotide sequence: TGTGCCAGCAGCAACAGGGGTTCGGGCAACTATGGCTACACCTTC. This encodes CASSNRGSGNYGYTF.

Points on this clone: The sample carries other DNA sequences with the same CDR3. The chain is built from TRBV28 and TRBJ1-4, with D hard to call. The CDR3 loop spans 16 amino acids. V was pared by 6 bases and J by 5 bases, with 19 bases between. In germline, CDR1 is MDHEN, CDR2 SYDVKM. Written as DNA, the CDR3 is TGTGCCAGCAGCAAGACGGGGTGGCGGGGAAATGAAAAACTGTTTTTT. Protein sequence: CASSKTGWRGNEKLFF.

The chain joins TRBV4-3 to TRBJ1-1; 9 nucleotides agree with TRBD1. The V gene end was trimmed by 0 bases and the J gene end by 5 bases; junction bases not matched to a gene: 4. The germline V gene has CDR1 LGHNA and CDR2 YSLEER. The CDR3 consists of 15 residues. In DNA, the CDR3 is TGCGCCAGCAGCCAAGATAGAGGGACAGGGACTGAAGCTTTCTTT. Translation gives CASSQDRGTGTEAFF.

The rearrangement joins TRBV28 to TRBJ2-3; 9 bases are a match to TRBD2. V dropped 2 bases and J dropped 3; count of bases not matched to a gene: 3. There are 15 residues in the CDR3. From germline, CDR1 is MDHEN and CDR2 SYDVKM. The CDR3 sequence: CASSLIAGATDTQYF. In DNA, the CDR3 is TGTGCCAGCAGTTTAATAGCGGGAGCAACAGATACGCAGTATTTT.

This chain links TRBV29-1 with TRBJ2-7, with TRBD1 identical over 9 bases. Germline V gene sequence: CDR1 SQVTM, CDR2 ANQGSEA. The CDR3 loop spans 13 amino acids. V lost 6 bases to trimming and J lost 4 bases; unmatched junction nucleotides: 7. In nucleotides, the CDR3 is TGCAGCGTCCTGGCCGGACAGGGGTACGAGCAGTACTTC. It specifies CSVLAGQGYEQYF.

CDR3 nucleotides: TGTGCCAGCAGCGTAACAGGGTTCCTAGACACCATATATTTT. Encoded protein: CASSVTGFLDTIYF. This chain connects TRBV9 to TRBJ1-3; D is perhaps TRBD1 (6 bases). The CDR3 has 14 residues. Germline lookup yields CDR1 SGDLS and CDR2 YYNGEE. Trimming cost V 1 base and J 8 bases, with 13 bases left between them.

The rearrangement uses TRBV15 and TRBJ1-5; a weak D match, TRBD1 (5 bases). Trimming removed 0 bases from V and 9 bases from J, with 9 bases in between. Germline CDR1 and CDR2: LNHNV and YYDKDF (reference sequence). This CDR3 has 13 residues. The CDR3 coding sequence is TGTGCCACCAGCAGAGATGGGGGAGGGCCCCAGCATTTT. This gives the protein CATSRDGGGPQHF.

This chain connects TRBV30 to TRBJ1-4; tentative D call: TRBD1 (6 bases). The CDR3 extends over 14 amino acids. Germline V gene sequence: CDR1 GTSNPN, CDR2 SVGIG (reference sequence). Between the trimmed V and J ends, which lost 2 bases and 3 bases, there was a span of 10 bases. CDR3: CAWSRGGSNEKLFF. For the CDR3, the DNA is TGTGCCTGGAGTAGGGGGGGGTCTAATGAAAAACTGTTTTTT.

The gene calls are TRBV14 and TRBJ2-1; TRBD1 aligns across 8 bases. The CDR3 covers 15 residues. Germline V lookup: CDR1 SGHDN, CDR2 FVKESK. Unmatched junction bases numbered 1, after V lost 1 base and J lost 2 bases. The CDR3 nucleotides read TGTGCCAGCAGCCAAGGACAGGGGCCCTACAATGAGCAGTTCTTC. The encoded protein is CASSQGQGPYNEQFF.

This clone was picked up one time. This chain joins TRBV19 and TRBJ2-6, with D unresolved. The V end lost 3 bases, the J end lost 9 bases, and 15 bases lay between the germline ends. The length of the CDR3 is 15 residues. From germline, CDR1 is LNHDA and CDR2 SQIVND (reference sequence). Written as DNA, the CDR3 is TGTGCCAGTAGTATGAGGATGGTTGCAAGCAACGTCCTGACTTTC. Residues: CASSMRMVASNVLTF.

The rearrangement links TRBV6-1 to TRBJ1-6; perhaps TRBD1 as D (5 bases). V shed 7 bases and J shed 7 bases, with 17 bases lying between them. Germline V gene lookup returns CDR1 MNHNS and CDR2 SASEGT. This CDR3 has 15 residues. CDR3 sequence (DNA): TGTGCCAGCACCCTCGGGGGTTCGGGGAATTCACCCCTCCACTTT. Amino acids: CASTLGGSGNSPLHF.

The chain recombines TRBV18 with TRBJ2-7; 7 bases fit TRBD2. This CDR3 is 14 amino acids long. The germline gives CDR1 KGHSH, CDR2 LQKENI. Trimming removed 6 bases from V and 4 bases from J; junction bases left unmatched: 9. DNA of the CDR3: TGTGCCAGCTCGCCCCAAGTCGGGGGGTACGAGCAGTACTTC. It codes for CASSPQVGGYEQYF.

V usage is TRBV19 and J usage is TRBJ2-7; 7 bases align to TRBD2. The CDR3 covers 15 residues. V gave up 6 bases and J gave up 3 bases; unmatched junction bases: 11. Germline V gene data show CDR1 as LNHDA and CDR2 as SQIVND (reference sequence). The CDR3 DNA sequence: TGTGCCAGTAGGACGTTGGCTAGCGGCCTCTACGAGCAGTACTTC. Protein sequence: CASRTLASGLYEQYF.

The chain carries TRBV28 and TRBJ1-2; 9 bases agree with TRBD1. The ends lost 4 bases at V and 2 bases at J; junction bases unmatched: 8. Germline V gene data show CDR1 as MDHEN and CDR2 as SYDVKM. This CDR3 is 16 amino acids long. In DNA form, the CDR3 reads TGTGCCAGCAGTTACACACCGGGACAGGGAAACTATGGCTACACCTTC. Translated, it gives CASSYTPGQGNYGYTF.

The chain combines TRBV7-3 with TRBJ2-5; 8 bases map to TRBD2. V shed 4 bases, J shed 5 bases, and the junction held 12 bases outside the gene matches. This CDR3 region has 16 residues. The V gene's germline CDR1 is SGHTA and CDR2 FQGTGA. CDR3 sequence reads: CASSSHGGGNVETQYF. In DNA form, the CDR3 reads TGTGCCAGCAGCTCCCACGGGGGGGGGAATGTGGAGACCCAGTACTTC.

This clone was picked up one time. The rearrangement joins TRBV10-1 to TRBJ1-6, with TRBD1 matching over 10 bases. The CDR3 has 19 residues. Germline V gives CDR1 WNHNN, CDR2 SYGVQD (reference sequence). J gave up 1 base and V 2 bases, and 8 bases lay outside the gene matches. CDR3 residues: CASSETRTGGVSYNSPLHF. CDR3 nucleotide sequence: TGCGCCAGCAGTGAGACCAGGACAGGGGGAGTATCCTATAATTCACCCCTCCACTTT.

This sequence joins TRBV5-1 and TRBJ1-2, with no clear D. The CDR3 sequence is 13 residues long. CDR1 SGHRS and CDR2 YFSETQ come from the germline V gene. V lost 2 bases and J 12 bases, leaving 17 bases between the germline ends. CDR3 residues: CASSFGGGEVNTF. CDR3 DNA: TGCGCCAGCAGCTTTGGCGGTGGTGAAGTTAACACCTTC. The variable domain in full, completed from reference TRBV5-1 and TRBJ1-2, reads KAGVTQTPRYLIKTRGQQVTLSCSPISGHRSVSWYQQTPGQGLQFLFEYFSETQRNKGNFPGRFSGRQFSNSRSEMNVSTLELGDSALYLCASSFGGGEVNTFGSGTRLTVV.

This clone was seen once. The chain uses TRBV6-4 and TRBJ1-2; D not certain. The germline V gene has CDR1 MRHNA and CDR2 SNTAGT. CDR3 length equals 14 residues. Trimming pared 2 bases from V and 4 bases from J, leaving 11 bases between. The CDR3 is CASSDDALSYGYTF. CDR3 nucleotides: TGTGCCAGCAGTGACGATGCGTTAAGCTATGGCTACACCTTC.

The chain recombines TRBV7-6 with TRBJ2-5; TRBD2 aligns across 9 bases. This CDR3 contains 15 residues. CDR1 and CDR2 (germline): SGHVS, FNYEAQ. Germline trimming cut 5 bases from V and 3 bases from J; bases unmatched to any gene: 7. CDR3 protein: CASSQGAGGKETQYF. The CDR3 nucleotides are TGTGCCAGCAGCCAAGGGGCGGGAGGGAAAGAGACCCAGTACTTC.

V and J are TRBV28 and TRBJ2-1; TRBD2 matches 8 bases. The CDR3 totals 15 residues. The junction had 4 bases not matched to a gene; V was cut back by 5 bases and J by 1 base. The germline V gene encodes CDR1 MDHEN and CDR2 SYDVKM. The CDR3, as DNA: TGTGCCAGCAGTAATTCGGGAGGGTCCTACAATGAGCAGTTCTTC. Protein: CASSNSGGSYNEQFF.

The chain is built from TRBV21-1 and TRBJ2-3; the table's D call TRBD2 went unverified against the DNA. TRBV21-1 is a recognized pseudogene. The CDR3 is 16 residues long. CDR3 region: CASSPPRVAGVYTQYF. Here the CDR3 DNA reads TGTGCCAGCAGCCCCCCCAGAGTAGCGGGGGTCTATACGCAGTATTTT.

This rearrangement joins TRBV6-4 to TRBJ1-5, with 10 bases fitting TRBD1. Germline CDR1 is MRHNA and CDR2 is SNTAGT. The ends lost 6 bases at V and 3 bases at J; junction bases unmatched: 20. The CDR3 totals 20 residues. This CDR3 is CASSPTCCRDRGPNNQPQHF. CDR3 in DNA: TGTGCCAGCAGCCCGACCTGCTGCCGGGACAGGGGCCCAAACAATCAGCCCCAGCATTTT.

The chain uses TRBV18 and TRBJ2-7; D is perhaps TRBD1 (5 bases). The CDR3 sequence is 12 residues long. Germline CDR1 KGHSH, CDR2 LQKENI. Deletions cut 3 bases from V and 6 bases from J, with 9 bases between. The CDR3 DNA is TGTGCCAGCTCACCTCAGGGTGGCGAGCAGTACTTC. This codes for CASSPQGGEQYF.

This clone has just a few counts. The V and J genes are TRBV4-3 and TRBJ2-2, with 12 bases lining up with TRBD1. Germline V gene data show CDR1 as LGHNA and CDR2 as YSLEER. The CDR3 sequence is 18 residues long. The J segment lost 5 bases and the V segment lost 0 bases, leaving 7 bases of the junction unmatched. This CDR3 is CASSQDGTGGARTGELFF. The DNA of the CDR3 is TGCGCCAGCAGCCAAGATGGGACAGGGGGCGCGAGAACCGGGGAGCTGTTTTTT.

The rearrangement joins TRBV16 to TRBJ2-7, with 10 bases lining up with TRBD1. V gave up 6 bases and J gave up 5 bases; unmatched junction bases: 7. Germline lookup yields CDR1 KGHSY and CDR2 FQNENV. The CDR3 has 14 residues. CDR3 residues: CASSRQGAYDEQYF. In DNA, the CDR3 is TGTGCCAGCAGTCGACAGGGGGCGTACGACGAGCAGTACTTC.

The chain carries TRBV28 and TRBJ2-7, with a tentative D call TRBD2 (6 bases). There are 15 residues in the CDR3. Per the germline V gene, CDR1 is MDHEN and CDR2 is SYDVKM. The ends were cut back, 6 bases at V and 1 base at J, with 16 bases in the middle. As DNA, the CDR3 is TGTGCCAGCAGCCCCTCGGGACTTCCATCCTACGAGCAGTACTTC. It is translated as CASSPSGLPSYEQYF.

The gene calls are TRBV19 and TRBJ2-2, with D possibly being TRBD2 (7 bases). V lost 0 bases, J lost 4 bases, and 9 bases lay in between. The CDR3 contains 15 residues. Looked up from germline, CDR1 is LNHDA and CDR2 is SQIVND (reference sequence). CDR3 amino acids: CASSIEGGRTGELFF. CDR3 coding DNA: TGTGCCAGTAGTATAGAGGGGGGGCGCACCGGGGAGCTGTTTTTT.

This chain links TRBV4-3 with TRBJ2-3; D possibly corresponds to TRBD2 (6 bases). The CDR3 is 14 residues long. V lost 8 bases and J 2 bases, leaving 14 bases between the germline ends. Germline CDR1 reads LGHNA; CDR2 reads YSLEER. CDR3 DNA: TGCGCCAGCTCTTCTGGGGGGAACACAGATACGCAGTATTTT. It is translated as CASSSGGNTDTQYF.

This chain connects TRBV25-1 to TRBJ2-2; possibly TRBD1 for D (5 bases). Germline CDR1 reads MGHDK; CDR2 reads SYGVNS. The CDR3 extends over 15 amino acids. V lost 3 bases and J 5 bases, leaving 13 bases between the germline ends. CDR3 region: CASSDIDRTTGELFF. The CDR3 DNA reads as TGTGCCAGCAGTGACATCGACCGGACAACCGGGGAGCTGTTTTTT.